The entry below gives a single T cell receptor (beta chain) sequence along with its context. Its antigen is still unknown. Amplified regions were TCR beta CDR3 sequences from RNA transcripts. A set of HTBI primers served as the primers for a first-round RT-PCR of the TCR CDR3. TCRdb reprocessed the multiplex PCR reads with MiXCR, giving one entry per CDR3 protein. Of roughly 500,000 distinct CDR3 sequences listed, roughly a sixth are singletons. Germline CDR1 reads MNHEY; CDR2 reads SVGAGI. This CDR3 is built from 14 residues. V trimming: 1 base; J trimming: 6 bases; junction bases outside the gene matches: 3. Patients having uncontrolled infection, another autoimmune disease, pregnancy or lactation were not included. For the diagnoses, clinical symptoms, serum thyroxine and TRAb, thyroid ultrasound and orbital computed tomography were used. The source of the sample is a study of T cells in Graves' hyperthyroidism and ophthalmopathy. The wider study: Blood was drawn when the patient was first diagnosed and still untreated.

Regarding the study as a whole: Blood samples included most of the expanded thyroid clonotypes exceeding 0.001.

Sequenced input: blood. This chain links TRBV6-5 with TRBJ1-2; TRBD1 aligns across 9 bases. The receptor's source is a young woman with Graves' ophthalmopathy. The DNA for the CDR3 is TGTGCCAGCAGTTACTTGGGGACAGGGAATGGCTACACCTTC. It yields the protein CASSYLGTGNGYTF.